This entry lists 12 T cell receptor beta chains sequenced from one sample in a study of Ad26.COV2.S vaccination and SARS-CoV-2 variants. Documented treatment: around 19 received Ad26.COV2.S at low or high dose, single or two shots; several received placebo; per-sample allocation not given. The study sampled participants on day 63 after the first vaccine or placebo injection. The repertoire was sequenced with immunoSEQ multiplex PCR; TCRdb's copy has only in-frame clones and lacks some. The profile shows some 640,000 clones, roughly 90% of them singletons. The sequenced sample was peripheral blood, obtained in a trial of Ad26.COV2.S vaccine versus placebo. These receptors were taken from a person aged 18-65 years who received the Ad26.COV2.S COVID-19 vaccine or a placebo.

This chain uses TRBV7-9 with TRBJ1-1; D remains ambiguous. CDR3 length: 14 residues. Germline-derived CDR1 and CDR2 are SEHNR and FQNEAQ (reference sequence). V dropped 5 bases and J dropped 0 bases, with 10 bases sitting between them. Here the CDR3 DNA reads TGTGCCAGCAGCCGTAGAAGGCTGAACACTGAAGCTTTCTTT. This encodes CASSRRRLNTEAFF.

The chain carries TRBV7-8 and TRBJ2-7; possible D gene TRBD1, 5 bases. Germline CDR1 SGHVS, CDR2 FQNEAQ. V gave up 4 bases and J gave up 2 bases, with 9 bases separating them. CDR3 length: 13 amino acids. As DNA, the CDR3 is TGTGCCAGCAGCTCGTCGACAGCCTACGAGCAGTACTTC. This translates into CASSSSTAYEQYF.

The rearrangement links TRBV20-1 to TRBJ1-6; unclear D gene. The V end was cut by 6 bases, the J end by 7 bases, with 7 bases between. Germline loops: CDR1 DFQATT, CDR2 SNEGSKA (reference sequence). CDR3 length equals 11 residues. CDR3 sequence reads: CSARSNSPLHF. The CDR3, as DNA: TGCAGTGCCCGCTCAAATTCACCCCTCCACTTT.

This clone was recorded once. The chain uses TRBV2 and TRBJ2-5; 8 nucleotides align to TRBD1. Germline V gene data show CDR1 as SNHLY and CDR2 as FYNNEI. This CDR3 is 13 amino acids long. V shed 8 bases and J 1 base; nucleotides not matched to a gene: 3. Written as DNA, the CDR3 is TGTGCCAGCGGTACAGGGGGCCAAGAGACCCAGTACTTC. Its protein is CASGTGGQETQYF.

The chain joins TRBV6-5 to TRBJ2-7, with 7 bases fitting TRBD2. There are 14 residues in the CDR3. V shed 5 bases and J 1 base; nucleotides not matched to a gene: 5. The germline V gene has CDR1 MNHEY and CDR2 SVGAGI. CDR3 sequence (DNA): TGTGCCAGCAGTCGGCAGCGGGGATCCTACGAGCAGTACTTC. It yields the protein CASSRQRGSYEQYF.

The chain employs TRBV11-3 and TRBJ2-3; D is ambiguous. The CDR3 spans 13 residues. V was shortened by 5 bases and J by 2 bases, with 8 bases between the two germline ends. Germline CDR1 SGHNT, CDR2 YENEEA. The CDR3: CASSPQHTDTQYF. CDR3 DNA: TGTGCCAGCAGCCCTCAACACACAGATACGCAGTATTTT.

J is TRBJ2-2 and V is TRBV12-5; weak D call: TRBD1 (5 bases). Trimming took 6 bases from V and 0 from J, leaving 17 bases between them. The length of the CDR3 is 17 residues. Germline CDR1 LGHNT, CDR2 FRNRAP. The CDR3 region is CASGLSRARPNTGELFF. The DNA for the CDR3 is TGTGCTAGTGGCCTCTCCAGGGCTAGACCGAACACCGGGGAGCTGTTTTTT. Using reference TRBV12-5 and TRBJ2-2 for the parts outside the CDR3, the full variable domain is DARVTQTPRHKVTEMGQEVTMRCQPILGHNTVFWYRQTMMQGLELLAYFRNRAPLDDSGMPKDRFSAEMPDATLATLKIQPSEPRDSAVYFCASGLSRARPNTGELFFGEGSRLTVL.

This chain links TRBV7-2 with TRBJ1-1; TRBD1 aligns across 12 bases. J lost 6 bases, V lost 1 base, and 3 bases had no gene match. Germline V gene sequence: CDR1 SGHTA, CDR2 FQGNSA. The CDR3 sequence is 15 residues long. The CDR3 sequence: CASSLVGTGGSEAFF. The CDR3 region has the DNA TGTGCCAGCAGCTTAGTGGGGACAGGGGGCTCTGAAGCTTTCTTT.

V is TRBV7-9 and J is TRBJ2-7, with 9 nucleotides matching TRBD1. CDR1 and CDR2 (germline): SEHNR, FQNEAQ (reference sequence). V shed 5 bases, J shed 1 base, and the junction held 6 bases outside the gene matches. This CDR3 is built from 15 residues. The CDR3 nucleotides read TGTGCCAGCAGCCCCCAGGACAGGGGTTCCTACGAGCAGTACTTC. Protein product: CASSPQDRGSYEQYF.

The genes are TRBV5-1 and TRBJ2-5; tentative D call: TRBD1 (6 bases). The germline V gene encodes CDR1 SGHRS and CDR2 YFSETQ. V dropped 1 base and J dropped 2 bases, with 12 bases sitting between them. This CDR3 is 15 amino acids long. This CDR3 is CASSLNRASQETQYF. The CDR3 nucleotides read TGCGCCAGCAGCTTGAACAGGGCCTCTCAAGAGACCCAGTACTTC.

Remarks on this clone: Other DNA sequences in this sample translate to the same CDR3. The chain carries TRBV5-1 and TRBJ1-5, with D tentatively TRBD1 (5 bases). Germline CDR1 reads SGHRS; CDR2 reads YFSETQ. The CDR3 totals 15 residues. V shed 0 bases and J shed 1 base, with 8 bases lying between them. The CDR3 bases are TGCGCCAGCAGCTTGGACCCAGGGAGCAATCAGCCCCAGCATTTT. Translation gives CASSLDPGSNQPQHF.

This chain connects TRBV6-2 or TRBV6-3 to TRBJ2-2; 7 positions agree with TRBD2. Unmatched junction bases numbered 5, after V lost 5 bases and J lost 5 bases. The CDR3 length is 14 residues. The V gene's germline CDR1 is MNHEY and CDR2 SVGEGT. The CDR3 DNA is TGTGCCAGCAGTCCGACTAGCAGGACCGGGGAGCTGTTTTTT. It is translated as CASSPTSRTGELFF.